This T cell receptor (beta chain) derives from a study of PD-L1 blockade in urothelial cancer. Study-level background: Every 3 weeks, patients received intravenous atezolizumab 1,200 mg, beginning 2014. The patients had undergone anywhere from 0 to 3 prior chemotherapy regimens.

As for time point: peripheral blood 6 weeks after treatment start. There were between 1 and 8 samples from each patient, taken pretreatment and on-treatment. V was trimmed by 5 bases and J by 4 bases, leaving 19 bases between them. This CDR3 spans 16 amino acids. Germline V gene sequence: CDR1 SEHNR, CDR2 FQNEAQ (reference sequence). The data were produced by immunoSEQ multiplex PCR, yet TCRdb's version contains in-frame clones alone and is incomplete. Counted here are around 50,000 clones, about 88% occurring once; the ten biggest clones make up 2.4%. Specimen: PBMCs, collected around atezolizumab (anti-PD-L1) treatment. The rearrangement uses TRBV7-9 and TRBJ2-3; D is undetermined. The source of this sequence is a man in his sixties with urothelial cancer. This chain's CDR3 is CASSDNFALSPDTQYF. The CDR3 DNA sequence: TGTGCCAGCAGCGACAATTTTGCCCTCTCTCCAGATACGCAGTATTTT.